Detailed here is one T cell receptor beta chain. This entry comes from a study of T-cell memory formation after mild COVID-19. Germline loops: CDR1 SGHRS, CDR2 YFSETQ. V lost 4 bases, J lost 5 bases, and 18 bases lay in between. This CDR3 spans 15 amino acids. MiXCR, run by TCRdb on the 5' RACE reads, gives a single entry per CDR3 protein. The data hold about 500,000 distinct CDR3 sequences, with approximately 20% observed a single time. The sample consisted of PBMCs or a T cell subset sorted from them (not recorded which). The TCR sequence derives from an adult woman who had mild COVID-19 (a few samples of this study predate the infection). Cell type and time point are not known. This rearrangement joins TRBV5-1 to TRBJ1-2, with D maybe TRBD1 (5 bases). In nucleotides, the CDR3 is TGCGCCAGCAGCCGCCGGAACAGGTCGGATTATGGCTACACCTTC. Translation: CASSRRNRSDYGYTF. Filled out from reference TRBV5-1 and TRBJ1-2, the complete variable domain reads KAGVTQTPRYLIKTRGQQVTLSCSPISGHRSVSWYQQTPGQGLQFLFEYFSETQRNKGNFPGRFSGRQFSNSRSEMNVSTLELGDSALYLCASSRRNRSDYGYTFGSGTRLTVV.